This TCR beta chain was retrieved from a study of blood T cell repertoires in COVID-19. Study as a whole: Sites in the United States, Italy and Spain provided acute and convalescent COVID-19 samples. The analysed material was cDNA or gDNA that came from T cells, B-cell-depleted T cells, or PBMCs.

Germline V gene sequence: CDR1 SGHVS, CDR2 FQNEAQ. The CDR3 has 16 residues. J was trimmed by 1 base and V by 5 bases; bases with no gene match: 6. TCRdb keeps only in-frame clones here, not all; method: immunoSEQ multiplex PCR. Of 150,000 to 200,000 clones listed, roughly 86% are singletons. What was sequenced was peripheral blood. The receptor comes from a woman older than 75 in a cohort sampled during active or convalescent COVID-19. The chain employs TRBV7-8 and TRBJ2-5; TRBD2 matches 11 bases. CDR3 DNA sequence: TGTGCCAGCAGCCTATCGGGACTAGCGGCCCAAGAGACCCAGTACTTC. Residues: CASSLSGLAAQETQYF.